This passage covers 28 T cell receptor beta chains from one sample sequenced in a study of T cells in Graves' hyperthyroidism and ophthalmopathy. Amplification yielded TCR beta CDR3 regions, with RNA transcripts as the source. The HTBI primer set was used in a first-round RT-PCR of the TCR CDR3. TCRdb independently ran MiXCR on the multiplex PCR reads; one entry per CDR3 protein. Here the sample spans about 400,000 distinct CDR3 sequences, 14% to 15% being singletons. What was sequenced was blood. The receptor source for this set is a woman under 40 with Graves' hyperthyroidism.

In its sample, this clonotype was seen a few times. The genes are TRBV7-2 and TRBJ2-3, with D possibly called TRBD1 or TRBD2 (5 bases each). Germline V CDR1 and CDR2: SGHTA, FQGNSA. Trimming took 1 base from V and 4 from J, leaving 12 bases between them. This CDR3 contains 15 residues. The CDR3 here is CASSLDEGRADTQYF. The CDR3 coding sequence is TGTGCCAGCAGCTTAGATGAGGGACGGGCAGATACGCAGTATTTT.

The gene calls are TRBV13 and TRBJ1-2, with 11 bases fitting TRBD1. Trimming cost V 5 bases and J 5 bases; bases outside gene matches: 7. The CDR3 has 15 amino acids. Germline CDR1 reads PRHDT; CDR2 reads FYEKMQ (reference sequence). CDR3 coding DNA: TGTGCCAGCAGCCCCCGGACAGGGGGCTGGTATGGCTACACCTTC. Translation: CASSPRTGGWYGYTF.

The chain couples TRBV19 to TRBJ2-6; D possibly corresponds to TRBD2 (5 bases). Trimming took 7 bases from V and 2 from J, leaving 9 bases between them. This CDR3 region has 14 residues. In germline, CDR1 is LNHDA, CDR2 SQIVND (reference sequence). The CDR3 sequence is CASNLATGANVLTF. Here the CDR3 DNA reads TGTGCCAGTAATCTAGCCACTGGGGCCAACGTCCTGACTTTC.

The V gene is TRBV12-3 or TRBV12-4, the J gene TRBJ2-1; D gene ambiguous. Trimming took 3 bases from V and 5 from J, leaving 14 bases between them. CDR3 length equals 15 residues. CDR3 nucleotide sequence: TGTGCCAGCAGTTTGGCCAATGTGCCGAACAATGAGCAGTTCTTC. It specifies CASSLANVPNNEQFF.

CDR3: CASSRTGTAYEQYF. The DNA of the CDR3 is TGCGCCAGCAGCAGGACCGGGACTGCCTACGAGCAGTACTTC. The chain employs TRBV5-1 and TRBJ2-7; D perhaps matches TRBD2 (6 bases). Trimming took off 4 bases at V and 2 bases at J, with 13 bases between the two ends. Looked up from germline, CDR1 is SGHRS and CDR2 is YFSETQ. The CDR3 has 14 amino acids.

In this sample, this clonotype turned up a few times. CDR3 protein: CASSLIAAQETQYF. The CDR3 DNA follows: TGTGCCAGCAGCTTAATAGCGGCGCAAGAGACCCAGTACTTC. The chain employs TRBV7-9 and TRBJ2-5; D may be TRBD2 (6 bases). The V gene lost 2 bases and the J gene lost 2 bases, with 9 bases spanning the gap. Germline CDR1 and CDR2: SEHNR and FQNEAQ (reference sequence). CDR3 length: 14 amino acids.

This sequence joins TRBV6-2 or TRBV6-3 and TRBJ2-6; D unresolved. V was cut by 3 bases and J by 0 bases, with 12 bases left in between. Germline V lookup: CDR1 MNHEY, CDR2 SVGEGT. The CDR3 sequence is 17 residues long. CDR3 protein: CASSYSRLASGANVLTF. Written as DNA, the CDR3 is TGTGCCAGCAGTTATTCTCGTCTGGCCTCTGGGGCCAACGTCCTGACTTTC.

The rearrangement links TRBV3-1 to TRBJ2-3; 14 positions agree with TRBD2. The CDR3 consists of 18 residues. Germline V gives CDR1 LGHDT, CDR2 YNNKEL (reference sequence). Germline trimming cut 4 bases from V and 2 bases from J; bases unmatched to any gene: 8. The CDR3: CASSLLGTSGSPTDTQYF. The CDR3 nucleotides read TGTGCCAGCAGCCTCCTAGGGACTAGCGGGAGTCCCACAGATACGCAGTATTTT.

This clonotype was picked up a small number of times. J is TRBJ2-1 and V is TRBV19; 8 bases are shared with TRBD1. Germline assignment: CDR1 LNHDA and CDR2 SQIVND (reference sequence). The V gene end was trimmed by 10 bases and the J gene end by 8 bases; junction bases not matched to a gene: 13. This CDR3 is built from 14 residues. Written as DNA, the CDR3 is TGTGCCACCTTACGGACAGGGTGGGTGGATGAGCAGTTCTTC. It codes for CATLRTGWVDEQFF.

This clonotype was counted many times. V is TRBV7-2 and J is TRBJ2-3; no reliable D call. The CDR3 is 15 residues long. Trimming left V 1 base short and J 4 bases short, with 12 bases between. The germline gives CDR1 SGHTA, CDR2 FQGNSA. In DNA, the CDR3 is TGTGCCAGCAGCTTAGAGGCCGGATACGCAGATACGCAGTATTTT. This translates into CASSLEAGYADTQYF.

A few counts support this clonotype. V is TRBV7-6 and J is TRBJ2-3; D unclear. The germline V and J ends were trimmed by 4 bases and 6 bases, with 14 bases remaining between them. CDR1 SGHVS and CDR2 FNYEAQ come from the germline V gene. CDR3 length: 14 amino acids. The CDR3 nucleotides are TGTGCCAGCAGCTATACAACCGGTGGGGATACGCAGTATTTT. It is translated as CASSYTTGGDTQYF.

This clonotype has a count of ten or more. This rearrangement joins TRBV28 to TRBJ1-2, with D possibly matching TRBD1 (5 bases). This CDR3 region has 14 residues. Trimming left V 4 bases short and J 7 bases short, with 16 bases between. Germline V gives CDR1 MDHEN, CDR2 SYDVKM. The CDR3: CASSSSGTIGGYTF. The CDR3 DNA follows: TGTGCCAGCAGTTCCTCCGGGACGATTGGTGGCTACACCTTC.

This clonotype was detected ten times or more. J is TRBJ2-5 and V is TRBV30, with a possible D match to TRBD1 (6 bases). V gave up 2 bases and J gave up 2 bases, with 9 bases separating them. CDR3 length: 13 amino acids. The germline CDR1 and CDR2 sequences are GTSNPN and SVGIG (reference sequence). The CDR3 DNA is TGTGCCTGGAGTCCGGACAGACAAGAGACCCAGTACTTC. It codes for CAWSPDRQETQYF.

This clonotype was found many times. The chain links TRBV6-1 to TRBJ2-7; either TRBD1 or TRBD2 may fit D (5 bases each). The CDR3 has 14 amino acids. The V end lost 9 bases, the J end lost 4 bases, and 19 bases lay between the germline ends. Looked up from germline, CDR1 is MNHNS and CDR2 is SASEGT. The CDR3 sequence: CASIYTGRVYEQYF. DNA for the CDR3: TGTGCCAGTATTTATACGGGACGGGTATACGAGCAGTACTTC.

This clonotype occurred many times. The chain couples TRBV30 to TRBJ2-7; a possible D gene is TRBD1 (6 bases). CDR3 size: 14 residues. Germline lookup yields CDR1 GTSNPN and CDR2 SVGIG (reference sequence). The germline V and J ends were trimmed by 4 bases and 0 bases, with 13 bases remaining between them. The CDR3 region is CAWNFDRYSYEQYF. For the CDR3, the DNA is TGTGCCTGGAACTTCGACAGGTACTCCTACGAGCAGTACTTC.

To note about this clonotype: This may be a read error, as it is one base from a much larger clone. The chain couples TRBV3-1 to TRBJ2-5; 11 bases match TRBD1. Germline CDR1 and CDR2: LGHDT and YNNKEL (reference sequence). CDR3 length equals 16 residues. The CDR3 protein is CTSSQDRTGGAKTQYF. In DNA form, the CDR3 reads TGTACCAGCAGCCAAGATCGGACAGGGGGCGCCAAGACCCAGTACTTC.

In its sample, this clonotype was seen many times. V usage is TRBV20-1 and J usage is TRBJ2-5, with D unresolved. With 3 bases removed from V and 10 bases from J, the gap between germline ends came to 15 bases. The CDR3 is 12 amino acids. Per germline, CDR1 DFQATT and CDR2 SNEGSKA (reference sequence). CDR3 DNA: TGCAGTGCTAGTGACGGCCGTATCAACCAGTACTTC. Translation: CSASDGRINQYF.

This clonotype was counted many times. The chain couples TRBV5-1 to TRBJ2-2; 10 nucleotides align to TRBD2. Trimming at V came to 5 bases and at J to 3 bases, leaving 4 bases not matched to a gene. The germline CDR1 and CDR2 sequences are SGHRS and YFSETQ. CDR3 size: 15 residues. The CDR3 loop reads CASRGLAGDTGELFF. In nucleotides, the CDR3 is TGCGCCAGCAGGGGTCTAGCGGGAGACACCGGGGAGCTGTTTTTT.

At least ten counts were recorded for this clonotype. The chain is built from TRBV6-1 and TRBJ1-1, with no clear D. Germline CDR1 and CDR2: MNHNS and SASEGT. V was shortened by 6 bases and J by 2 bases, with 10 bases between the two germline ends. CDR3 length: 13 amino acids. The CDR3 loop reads CASRTHDNTEAFF. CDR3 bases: TGTGCCAGCAGAACCCACGATAACACTGAAGCTTTCTTT.

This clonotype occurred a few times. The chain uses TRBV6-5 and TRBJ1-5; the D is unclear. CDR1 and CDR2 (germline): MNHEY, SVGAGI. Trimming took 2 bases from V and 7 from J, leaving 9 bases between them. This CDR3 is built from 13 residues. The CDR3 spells CASSYTVGQPQHF. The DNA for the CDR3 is TGTGCCAGCAGTTACACGGTCGGGCAGCCCCAGCATTTT.

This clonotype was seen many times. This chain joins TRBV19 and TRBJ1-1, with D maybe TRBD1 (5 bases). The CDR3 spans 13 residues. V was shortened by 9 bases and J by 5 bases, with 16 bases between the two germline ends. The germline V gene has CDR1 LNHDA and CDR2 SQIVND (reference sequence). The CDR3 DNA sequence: TGTGCCAGCTGCGGGGCATTGGGAACTGAAGCTTTCTTT. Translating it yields CASCGALGTEAFF.

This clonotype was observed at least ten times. CDR3: CSARGGRNTGELFF. CDR3 sequence (DNA): TGCAGTGCTAGAGGAGGGCGGAACACCGGGGAGCTGTTTTTT. The chain links TRBV20-1 to TRBJ2-2; TRBD2 is a possible D gene (5 bases). The CDR3 totals 14 residues. The ends were cut back, 1 base at V and 1 base at J, with 7 bases in the middle. Germline V CDR1 and CDR2: DFQATT, SNEGSKA (reference sequence).

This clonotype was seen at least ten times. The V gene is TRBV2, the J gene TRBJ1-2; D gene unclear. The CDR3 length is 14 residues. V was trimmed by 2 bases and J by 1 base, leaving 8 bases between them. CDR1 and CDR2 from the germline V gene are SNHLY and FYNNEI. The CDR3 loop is CASSERVSNYGYTF. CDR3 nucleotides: TGTGCCAGCAGTGAACGCGTCAGTAACTATGGCTACACCTTC.

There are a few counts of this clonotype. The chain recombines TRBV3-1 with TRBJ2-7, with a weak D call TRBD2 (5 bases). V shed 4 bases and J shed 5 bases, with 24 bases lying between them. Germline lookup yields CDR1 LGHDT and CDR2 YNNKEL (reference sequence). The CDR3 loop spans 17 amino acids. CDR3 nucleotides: TGTGCCAGCAGCCTATTTTTCGACGGGAAAGGGATCCACGAGCAGTACTTC. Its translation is CASSLFFDGKGIHEQYF.

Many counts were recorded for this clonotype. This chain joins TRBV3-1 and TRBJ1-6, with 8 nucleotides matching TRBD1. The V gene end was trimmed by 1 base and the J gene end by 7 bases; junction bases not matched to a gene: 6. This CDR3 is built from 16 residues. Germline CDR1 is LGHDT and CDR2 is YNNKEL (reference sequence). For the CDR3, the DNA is TGTGCCAGCAGCCAAGTATTGAGGACAGGGAATTCACCCCTCCACTTT. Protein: CASSQVLRTGNSPLHF.

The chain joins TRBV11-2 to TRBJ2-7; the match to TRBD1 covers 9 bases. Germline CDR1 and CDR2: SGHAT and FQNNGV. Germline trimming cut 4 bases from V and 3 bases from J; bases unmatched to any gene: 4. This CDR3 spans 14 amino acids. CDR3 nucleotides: TGTGCCAGCAGCTCTGTGACAGGGGGCTACGAGCAGTACTTC. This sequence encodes CASSSVTGGYEQYF. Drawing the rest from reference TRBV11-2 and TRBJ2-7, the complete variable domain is EAGVAQSPRYKIIEKRQSVAFWCNPISGHATLYWYQQILGQGPKLLIQFQNNGVVDDSQLPKDRFSAERLKGVDSTLKIQPAKLEDSAVYLCASSSVTGGYEQYFGPGTRLTVT.

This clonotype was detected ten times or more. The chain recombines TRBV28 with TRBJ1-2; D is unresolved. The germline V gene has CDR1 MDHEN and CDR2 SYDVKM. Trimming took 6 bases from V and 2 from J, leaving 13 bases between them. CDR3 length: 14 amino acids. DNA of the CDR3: TGTGCCAGCAGCCGTAGGGCGGCGAACTATGGCTACACCTTC. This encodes CASSRRAANYGYTF.

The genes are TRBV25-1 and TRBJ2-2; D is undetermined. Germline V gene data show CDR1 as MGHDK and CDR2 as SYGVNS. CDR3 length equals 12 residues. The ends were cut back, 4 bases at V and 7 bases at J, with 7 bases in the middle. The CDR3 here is CASSASVGELFF. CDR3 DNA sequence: TGTGCCAGCAGTGCCTCGGTCGGGGAGCTGTTTTTT.